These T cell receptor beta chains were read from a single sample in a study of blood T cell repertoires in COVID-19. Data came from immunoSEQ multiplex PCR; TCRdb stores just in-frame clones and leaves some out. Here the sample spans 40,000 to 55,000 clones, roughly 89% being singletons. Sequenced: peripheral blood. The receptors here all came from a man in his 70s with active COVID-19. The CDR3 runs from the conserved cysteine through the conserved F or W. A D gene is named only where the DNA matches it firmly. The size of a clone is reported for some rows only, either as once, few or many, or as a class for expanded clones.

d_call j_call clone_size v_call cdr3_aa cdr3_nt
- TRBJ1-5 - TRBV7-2 CASSLLATGGNQPQHF TGTGCCAGCAGCTTGTTAGCGACCGGGGGCAATCAGCCCCAGCATTTT
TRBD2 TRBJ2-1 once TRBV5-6 CASSLGFPTSGNEQFF TGTGCCAGCAGCTTGGGGTTCCCCACTAGCGGTAATGAGCAGTTCTTC
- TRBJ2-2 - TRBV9 CASSVGQGSGELFF TGTGCCAGCAGCGTAGGTCAGGGTTCCGGGGAGCTGTTTTTT
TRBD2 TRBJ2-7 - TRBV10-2 CASSVGLAGGLYEQYF TGCGCCAGCAGCGTGGGACTAGCGGGGGGGCTGTACGAGCAGTACTTC
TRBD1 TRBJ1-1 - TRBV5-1 CASSYGTGMNTEAFF TGCGCCAGCAGCTACGGGACAGGGATGAACACTGAAGCTTTCTTT
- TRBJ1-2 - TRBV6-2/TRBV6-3 CASSYSGRERDGYTF TGTGCCAGCAGTTACTCAGGGCGGGAAAGGGATGGCTACACCTTC
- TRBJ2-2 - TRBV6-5 CASSYGGHGTGELFF TGTGCCAGCAGTTACGGCGGGCATGGGACCGGGGAGCTGTTTTTT
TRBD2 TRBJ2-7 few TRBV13 CASSSERGEYYEQYF TGTGCCAGCAGCTCCGAGCGGGGGGAATACTACGAGCAGTACTTC
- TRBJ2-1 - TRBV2 CASSRTASNEQFF TGTGCCAGCAGTCGGACAGCCTCCAATGAGCAGTTCTTC
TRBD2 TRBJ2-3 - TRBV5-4 CASSLRVAGSADTQYF TGTGCCAGCAGCTTGAGGGTAGCGGGGTCCGCAGATACGCAGTATTTT
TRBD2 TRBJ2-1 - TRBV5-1 CASSSLGLAGGTSYNEQFF TGCGCCAGCAGCTCGCTGGGACTAGCGGGGGGCACCTCCTACAATGAGCAGTTCTTC
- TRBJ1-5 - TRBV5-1 CASSLGQSNQPQHF TGCGCCAGCAGCTTGGGCCAGAGCAATCAGCCCCAGCATTTT
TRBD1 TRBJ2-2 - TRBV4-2 CASSHRQGNTGELFF TGTGCCAGCAGCCACCGACAGGGGAACACCGGGGAGCTGTTTTTT
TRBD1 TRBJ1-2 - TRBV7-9 CASSSGQGTNYGYTF TGTGCCAGCAGCTCCGGACAGGGGACTAACTATGGCTACACCTTC
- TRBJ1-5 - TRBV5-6 CASSAQGNQPQHF TGTGCCAGCAGCGCGCAGGGGAATCAGCCCCAGCATTTT
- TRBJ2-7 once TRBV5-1 CASSLVGDPYEQYF TGCGCCAGCAGCTTGGTCGGGGATCCCTACGAGCAGTACTTC
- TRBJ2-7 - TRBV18 CASSADSQAYEQYF TGTGCCAGCTCTGCGGACAGTCAAGCCTACGAGCAGTACTTC
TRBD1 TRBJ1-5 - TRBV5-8 CASSLGWGQGGQPQHF TGTGCCAGCAGCTTGGGGTGGGGACAGGGTGGTCAGCCCCAGCATTTT
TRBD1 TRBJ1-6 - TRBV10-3 CAIRDRVNSPLHF TGTGCCATCAGGGACAGGGTAAATTCACCCCTCCACTTT
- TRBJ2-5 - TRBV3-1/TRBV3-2 CASSQGALQETQYF TGTGCCAGCAGCCAGGGAGCTTTGCAAGAGACCCAGTACTTC
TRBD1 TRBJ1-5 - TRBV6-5 CASRAGTVSNQPQHF TGTGCCAGCAGGGCCGGGACAGTTAGCAATCAGCCCCAGCATTTT
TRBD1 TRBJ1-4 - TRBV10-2 CASSERGPSPEKLFF TGCGCCAGCAGTGAGAGGGGGCCCTCACCGGAAAAACTGTTTTTT
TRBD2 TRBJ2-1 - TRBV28 CASSRIAGRVNEQFF TGTGCCAGCAGCAGAATAGCGGGGAGGGTGAATGAGCAGTTCTTC
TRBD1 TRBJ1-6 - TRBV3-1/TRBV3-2 CASSWDRRSPLHF TGTGCCAGCTCCTGGGACAGGAGGTCACCCCTCCACTTT
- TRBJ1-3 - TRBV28 CASVQGGPRSGNTIYF TGTGCCAGCGTCCAAGGGGGACCTCGCTCTGGAAACACCATATATTTT
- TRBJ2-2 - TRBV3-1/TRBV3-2 CASSPGGGELFF TGTGCCAGCAGCCCCGGGGGCGGGGAGCTGTTTTTT
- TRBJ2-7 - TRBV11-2 CASSLLRADEQYF TGTGCCAGCAGCTTATTGCGAGCGGACGAGCAGTACTTC
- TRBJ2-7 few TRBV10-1 CASSDGQSYEQYF TGCGCCAGCAGTGACGGACAGTCCTACGAGCAGTACTTC
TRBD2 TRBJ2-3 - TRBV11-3 CASSFLPNEPAGGPTDTQYF TGTGCCAGCAGCTTCCTACCAAATGAGCCAGCGGGGGGGCCAACAGATACGCAGTATTTT
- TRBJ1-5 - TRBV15 CATSRPGTSNQPQHF TGTGCCACCAGCAGGCCCGGGACAAGCAATCAGCCCCAGCATTTT
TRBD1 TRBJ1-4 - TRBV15 CATSKGQGNEKLFF TGTGCCACCAGCAAAGGACAGGGGAATGAAAAACTGTTTTTT
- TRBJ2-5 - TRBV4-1 CASSQDYPGVIQETQYF TGCGCCAGCAGCCAAGATTATCCAGGGGTGATCCAAGAGACCCAGTACTTC
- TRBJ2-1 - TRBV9 CASSVAGFHNEQFF TGTGCCAGCAGCGTAGCCGGGTTCCACAATGAGCAGTTCTTC
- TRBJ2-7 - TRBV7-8 CASSLAAKNYEQYF TGTGCCAGCAGCTTAGCAGCAAAAAACTACGAGCAGTACTTC
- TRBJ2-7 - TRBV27 CASSPVSAEFYYEQYF TGTGCCAGCAGCCCTGTCTCGGCGGAATTCTACTACGAGCAGTACTTC
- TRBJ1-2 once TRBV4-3 CASSQTQGSYGYTF TGCGCCAGCAGCCAAACCCAGGGATCCTATGGCTACACCTTC
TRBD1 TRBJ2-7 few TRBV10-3 CAISDPGGIYEQYF TGTGCCATCAGTGACCCAGGGGGCATCTACGAGCAGTACTTC
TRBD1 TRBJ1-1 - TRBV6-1 CASSSTGVNTEAFF TGTGCCAGCAGTTCGACAGGGGTTAACACTGAAGCTTTCTTT
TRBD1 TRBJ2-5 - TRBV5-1 CASSLGDRDQETQYF TGCGCCAGCAGCTTGGGGGACAGGGACCAAGAGACCCAGTACTTC
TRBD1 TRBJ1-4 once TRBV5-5 CASSFAGQGAGEKLFF TGTGCCAGCAGCTTTGCCGGACAGGGGGCAGGTGAAAAACTGTTTTTT
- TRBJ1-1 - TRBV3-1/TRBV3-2 CASSQANTEAFF TGTGCCAGCAGCCAAGCAAACACTGAAGCTTTCTTT
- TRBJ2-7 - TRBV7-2 CASGATGTSYEQYF TGTGCCAGCGGAGCAACAGGGACATCCTACGAGCAGTACTTC
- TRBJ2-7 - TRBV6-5 CASSYRTRGLSYEQYF TGTGCCAGCAGTTACAGGACAAGGGGATTATCGTACGAGCAGTACTTC
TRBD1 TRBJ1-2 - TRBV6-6 CASSYPTGTGYGYTF TGTGCCAGCAGTTACCCGACAGGGACGGGGTATGGCTACACCTTC
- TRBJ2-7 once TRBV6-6 CASSNDRYEQYF TGTGCCAGCAGTAACGACAGATACGAGCAGTACTTC
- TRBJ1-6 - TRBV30 CAWSEAHRLNGSPLHF TGTGCCTGGAGTGAGGCTCACAGGCTCAACGGGTCACCCCTCCACTTT
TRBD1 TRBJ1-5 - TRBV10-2 CASAWDSANQPQHF TGCGCCAGCGCCTGGGACAGCGCAAATCAGCCCCAGCATTTT
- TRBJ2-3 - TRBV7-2 CASSLLDRGRGGTQYF TGTGCCAGCAGCTTACTTGACCGCGGGCGGGGTGGTACGCAGTATTTT
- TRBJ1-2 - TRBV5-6 CASFGGSDGYTF TGTGCCAGCTTCGGAGGGTCGGATGGCTACACCTTC
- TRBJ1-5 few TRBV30 CAWSGLGQGGQPQHF TGTGCCTGGAGTGGTTTGGGGCAGGGCGGTCAGCCCCAGCATTTT
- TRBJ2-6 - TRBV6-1 CASSELATSGANVLTF TGTGCCAGCAGTGAATTGGCCACCTCTGGGGCCAACGTCCTGACTTTC
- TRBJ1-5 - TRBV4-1 CASSQEAAGIRPQHF TGCGCCAGCAGCCAAGAGGCGGCAGGGATTAGGCCCCAGCATTTT
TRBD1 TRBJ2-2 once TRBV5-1 CASSEGQGAGELFF TGCGCCAGCAGCGAGGGACAGGGAGCCGGGGAGCTGTTTTTT